The rows below give T cell receptor beta chains drawn from one sample of a study of glioma-infiltrating T cells after dendritic cell vaccination. The table came from immunoSEQ multiplex PCR; TCRdb's copy has only in-frame clones and leaves some out. The table records 90,000 to 95,000 clones, around four fifths of them present only once. This specimen consisted of blood, obtained after dendritic cell vaccination. These receptors came from a human donor with glioblastoma. Each CDR3 is given with its conserved first and last residue. D genes are given only for firm matches. Clone size is not always given. Where it is, it says once, few, many or a class for expanded clones.

V gene: TRBV19; J gene: TRBJ1-4; clone size: -; D gene: TRBD1; CDR3 protein: CASSRDRYGKLFF; CDR3 DNA: TGTGCCAGTAGTCGGGACAGGTACGGAAAACTGTTTTTT
V gene: TRBV30; J gene: TRBJ1-3; clone size: -; D gene: -; CDR3 protein: CAWRVAPGNTIYF; CDR3 DNA: TGTGCCTGGAGGGTAGCCCCTGGAAACACCATATATTTT
V gene: TRBV29-1; J gene: TRBJ1-1; clone size: -; D gene: TRBD1; CDR3 protein: CSALTGVNTEAFF; CDR3 DNA: TGCAGCGCGTTGACAGGGGTGAACACTGAAGCTTTCTTT
V gene: TRBV6-5; J gene: TRBJ2-6; clone size: once; D gene: -; CDR3 protein: CASSSLPGANVLTF; CDR3 DNA: TGTGCCAGCAGTTCTCTTCCTGGGGCCAACGTCCTGACTTTC
V gene: TRBV15; J gene: TRBJ1-1; clone size: -; D gene: -; CDR3 protein: CATRGNTEAFF; CDR3 DNA: TGTGCCACCCGGGGAAACACTGAAGCTTTCTTT
V gene: TRBV6-1; J gene: TRBJ2-5; clone size: -; D gene: -; CDR3 protein: CASSPRQRSETQYF; CDR3 DNA: TGTGCCAGCAGTCCCAGGCAGCGGTCGGAGACCCAGTACTTC
V gene: TRBV5-4; J gene: TRBJ2-1; clone size: -; D gene: -; CDR3 protein: CAFHRVSVHNEQFF; CDR3 DNA: TGTGCCTTCCACAGGGTGTCGGTCCACAATGAGCAGTTCTTC
V gene: TRBV7-2; J gene: TRBJ1-5; clone size: -; D gene: -; CDR3 protein: CASSLVQGGGNQPQHF; CDR3 DNA: TGTGCCAGCAGCTTAGTACAGGGTGGGGGCAATCAGCCCCAGCATTTT
V gene: TRBV2; J gene: TRBJ2-3; clone size: -; D gene: TRBD2; CDR3 protein: CASRRGLAGVLDTQYF; CDR3 DNA: TGTGCCAGCAGGAGAGGACTAGCGGGGGTTTTAGATACGCAGTATTTT
V gene: TRBV7-8; J gene: TRBJ1-5; clone size: -; D gene: -; CDR3 protein: CASSGGTADQPQHF; CDR3 DNA: TGTGCCAGCAGCGGCGGGACTGCTGATCAGCCCCAGCATTTT
V gene: TRBV2; J gene: TRBJ1-2; clone size: -; D gene: TRBD1; CDR3 protein: CASRTRGLIANYGYTF; CDR3 DNA: TGTGCCAGCAGGACTAGGGGGCTCATTGCTAACTATGGCTACACCTTC
V gene: TRBV5-1; J gene: TRBJ1-3; clone size: -; D gene: -; CDR3 protein: CASSLESGAGNTIYF; CDR3 DNA: TGCGCCAGCAGCTTGGAGTCAGGGGCCGGAAACACCATATATTTT
V gene: TRBV25-1; J gene: TRBJ1-1; clone size: -; D gene: -; CDR3 protein: CASSEPDRPGTEAFF; CDR3 DNA: TGTGCCAGCAGTGAACCGGACAGACCAGGCACTGAAGCTTTCTTT
V gene: TRBV4-2; J gene: TRBJ1-5; clone size: once; D gene: TRBD1; CDR3 protein: CASSQRTGTGVGQPQHF; CDR3 DNA: TGTGCCAGCAGCCAGAGGACCGGGACAGGGGTTGGCCAGCCCCAGCATTTT
V gene: TRBV5-8; J gene: TRBJ1-2; clone size: few; D gene: -; CDR3 protein: CASSNYGAISYGYTF; CDR3 DNA: TGTGCCAGCAGTAATTATGGGGCTATAAGCTATGGCTACACCTTC
V gene: TRBV5-6; J gene: TRBJ1-2; clone size: -; D gene: -; CDR3 protein: CASSSLRGDGYTF; CDR3 DNA: TGTGCCAGCAGCTCGTTACGGGGTGATGGCTACACCTTC
V gene: TRBV7-6; J gene: TRBJ2-1; clone size: -; D gene: TRBD2; CDR3 protein: CASSLSGGLNNEQFF; CDR3 DNA: TGTGCCAGCAGCCTGAGCGGGGGGCTCAACAATGAGCAGTTCTTC
V gene: TRBV5-1; J gene: TRBJ2-7; clone size: -; D gene: TRBD1; CDR3 protein: CTSSPLGGTGISYEQYF; CDR3 DNA: TGCACCAGCAGCCCCTTGGGGGGGACAGGGATCTCCTACGAGCAGTACTTC
V gene: TRBV14; J gene: TRBJ2-1; clone size: -; D gene: -; CDR3 protein: CASSQDPVYLQFF; CDR3 DNA: TGTGCCAGCAGCCAAGATCCGGTTTATTTGCAGTTCTTC
V gene: TRBV5-1; J gene: TRBJ2-2; clone size: -; D gene: -; CDR3 protein: CASSFRDSNTGELFF; CDR3 DNA: TGCGCCAGCAGCTTCCGGGACTCGAACACCGGGGAGCTGTTTTTT
V gene: TRBV6-1; J gene: TRBJ2-3; clone size: -; D gene: -; CDR3 protein: CASSGYGQVTDTQYF; CDR3 DNA: TGTGCCAGCAGTGGGTACGGACAAGTCACAGATACGCAGTATTTT
V gene: TRBV19; J gene: TRBJ2-2; clone size: few; D gene: -; CDR3 protein: CASSISAANTGELFF; CDR3 DNA: TGTGCCAGTAGTATTAGCGCCGCGAACACCGGGGAGCTGTTTTTT
V gene: TRBV6-1; J gene: TRBJ2-3; clone size: -; D gene: -; CDR3 protein: CASSEDGGTPRADTQYF; CDR3 DNA: TGTGCCAGCAGTGAAGATGGGGGGACCCCAAGGGCAGATACGCAGTATTTT
V gene: TRBV1; J gene: TRBJ1-1; clone size: -; D gene: -; CDR3 protein: CTSSQGGTGWHEAFF; CDR3 DNA: TGCACCAGCAGCCAAGGGGGGACAGGGTGGCATGAAGCTTTCTTT
V gene: TRBV2; J gene: TRBJ2-2; clone size: once; D gene: TRBD2; CDR3 protein: CASSEGGRAYTGELFF; CDR3 DNA: TGTGCCAGCAGTGAAGGCGGGAGGGCCTATACCGGGGAGCTGTTTTTT
V gene: TRBV14; J gene: TRBJ2-5; clone size: once; D gene: -; CDR3 protein: CASSRDRKETQYF; CDR3 DNA: TGTGCCAGCAGCCGAGACAGGAAAGAGACCCAGTACTTC
V gene: TRBV7-2; J gene: TRBJ2-2; clone size: -; D gene: -; CDR3 protein: CASSFQGTNTGELFF; CDR3 DNA: TGTGCCAGCAGCTTTCAGGGGACCAACACCGGGGAGCTGTTTTTT
V gene: TRBV9; J gene: TRBJ1-1; clone size: -; D gene: TRBD1; CDR3 protein: CASSPGTGWDTEAFF; CDR3 DNA: TGTGCCAGCAGCCCAGGGACAGGGTGGGACACTGAAGCTTTCTTT
V gene: TRBV27; J gene: TRBJ2-1; clone size: -; D gene: TRBD1; CDR3 protein: CASRTGAANEQFF; CDR3 DNA: TGTGCCAGCAGGACAGGGGCGGCTAATGAGCAGTTCTTC
V gene: TRBV5-1; J gene: TRBJ1-1; clone size: once; D gene: -; CDR3 protein: CASSPTLPNTEAFF; CDR3 DNA: TGCGCCAGCAGCCCCACACTACCCAACACTGAAGCTTTCTTT
V gene: TRBV19; J gene: TRBJ1-5; clone size: few; D gene: TRBD1; CDR3 protein: CASSGRGQGGIQPQHF; CDR3 DNA: TGTGCCAGTAGTGGTCGGGGACAGGGTGGTATTCAGCCCCAGCATTTT
V gene: TRBV25-1; J gene: TRBJ2-2; clone size: -; D gene: TRBD1; CDR3 protein: CASSVVDRVGGELFF; CDR3 DNA: TGTGCCAGCAGTGTTGTTGACAGGGTAGGCGGGGAGCTGTTTTTT
V gene: TRBV6-5; J gene: TRBJ2-1; clone size: once; D gene: TRBD2; CDR3 protein: CASKKAGSVYNEQFF; CDR3 DNA: TGTGCCAGCAAAAAAGCGGGAAGTGTCTACAATGAGCAGTTCTTC
V gene: TRBV18; J gene: TRBJ1-1; clone size: -; D gene: -; CDR3 protein: CASSLTENTEAFF; CDR3 DNA: TGTGCCAGCTCACTGACAGAGAACACTGAAGCTTTCTTT
V gene: TRBV4-1; J gene: TRBJ1-5; clone size: -; D gene: -; CDR3 protein: CASSRGVGGNQPQHF; CDR3 DNA: TGCGCCAGCAGCCGGGGGGTTGGGGGCAATCAGCCCCAGCATTTT
V gene: TRBV2; J gene: TRBJ2-5; clone size: -; D gene: -; CDR3 protein: CASSELVLARETQYF; CDR3 DNA: TGTGCCAGCAGTGAACTAGTCCTAGCAAGAGAGACCCAGTACTTC
V gene: TRBV6-5; J gene: TRBJ2-7; clone size: -; D gene: -; CDR3 protein: CASSYDHTSLSYEQYF; CDR3 DNA: TGTGCCAGCAGTTACGATCACACCAGTCTCTCCTACGAGCAGTACTTC
V gene: TRBV9; J gene: TRBJ1-3; clone size: -; D gene: -; CDR3 protein: CASSVGSGSFGNTIYF; CDR3 DNA: TGTGCCAGCAGCGTAGGGTCAGGAAGTTTTGGAAACACCATATATTTT
V gene: TRBV7-7; J gene: TRBJ2-5; clone size: -; D gene: -; CDR3 protein: CASSLGTLQETQYF; CDR3 DNA: TGTGCCAGCAGCCTCGGGACTTTACAAGAGACCCAGTACTTC
V gene: TRBV7-9; J gene: TRBJ1-1; clone size: -; D gene: -; CDR3 protein: CASSLEGGSRYTEAFF; CDR3 DNA: TGTGCCAGCAGCTTAGAGGGAGGGTCGAGGTACACTGAAGCTTTCTTT
V gene: TRBV4-1; J gene: TRBJ1-2; clone size: -; D gene: TRBD1; CDR3 protein: CASSPGTGVGYTF; CDR3 DNA: TGCGCCAGCAGTCCCGGGACAGGGGTTGGCTACACCTTC
V gene: TRBV4-1; J gene: TRBJ2-2; clone size: few; D gene: TRBD1; CDR3 protein: CASSPGQGYFGELFF; CDR3 DNA: TGCGCCAGCAGCCCGGGACAGGGGTACTTCGGGGAGCTGTTTTTT
V gene: TRBV5-4; J gene: TRBJ1-4; clone size: -; D gene: -; CDR3 protein: CASSFLGDPNEKLFF; CDR3 DNA: TGTGCCAGCAGCTTTTTAGGGGATCCTAATGAAAAACTGTTTTTT
V gene: TRBV7-9; J gene: TRBJ1-2; clone size: -; D gene: TRBD1; CDR3 protein: CASSVLTGDHGYTF; CDR3 DNA: TGTGCCAGCAGCGTTCTCACAGGGGATCATGGCTACACCTTC
V gene: TRBV7-8; J gene: TRBJ2-7; clone size: few; D gene: TRBD1; CDR3 protein: CASSVTGTDARQYF; CDR3 DNA: TGTGCCAGCAGCGTAACCGGGACAGATGCTAGGCAGTACTTC
V gene: TRBV6-5; J gene: TRBJ2-7; clone size: once; D gene: TRBD2; CDR3 protein: CASSRGTSGSYEQYF; CDR3 DNA: TGTGCCAGCAGTCGTGGGACTAGCGGCTCCTACGAGCAGTACTTC